This passage covers 5 T cell receptor beta chains from one sample sequenced in a study of blood T cell repertoires in COVID-19. Libraries were prepared by immunoSEQ multiplex PCR; TCRdb keeps only in-frame clonotypes and omits some of them. The sample carries 150,000 to 200,000 clones, 80% to 90% recorded once. Sequencing used peripheral blood. These receptors came from a woman aged 60-75 years who had recovered from COVID-19.

This clone was observed a handful of times. V is TRBV11-2 and J is TRBJ2-7; 10 bases agree with TRBD1. The CDR3 sequence is 13 residues long. CDR1 is SGHAT, CDR2 FQNNGV, per germline. After removal of 3 bases from V and 6 bases from J, the junction contained 2 bases not matched to a gene. CDR3 protein: CASSFRTGGEQYF. The CDR3 coding sequence is TGTGCCAGCAGCTTCCGGACAGGGGGCGAGCAGTACTTC.

The rearrangement uses TRBV2 and TRBJ1-2, with 7 nucleotides matching TRBD1. Germline CDR1 reads SNHLY; CDR2 reads FYNNEI. J was trimmed by 7 bases and V by 8 bases; bases with no gene match: 13. The CDR3 sequence is 14 residues long. The CDR3 nucleotides are TGTGCCAGCGGAGCCAGTACAGGGGTTGTTGGCTACACCTTC. Residues: CASGASTGVVGYTF.

CDR3 in amino acids: CASSSWTGGTGELFF. The CDR3, as DNA: TGTGCCAGCAGCTCCTGGACAGGGGGGACCGGGGAGCTGTTTTTT. The gene calls are TRBV27 and TRBJ2-2; 10 bases are shared with TRBD1. Germline V gives CDR1 MNHEY, CDR2 SMNVEV (reference sequence). The ends lost 6 bases at V and 5 bases at J; junction bases unmatched: 6. CDR3 length: 15 amino acids.

This clone was observed once. CDR3 sequence: CASSLMTGGRNTIYF. CDR3 DNA sequence: TGTGCCAGCAGCCTAATGACAGGGGGCCGAAACACCATATATTTT. The chain recombines TRBV5-6 with TRBJ1-3, with TRBD1 identical over 10 bases. V lost 4 bases to trimming and J lost 5 bases; unmatched junction nucleotides: 6. This CDR3 is 15 amino acids long. Germline V gene data show CDR1 as SGHDT and CDR2 as YYEEEE.

This clone has more than one count but fewer than ten. The rearrangement uses TRBV28 and TRBJ1-6; D unclear. Looked up from germline, CDR1 is MDHEN and CDR2 is SYDVKM. There are 15 residues in the CDR3. The V end was cut by 4 bases, the J end by 4 bases, with 11 bases between. The CDR3 DNA reads TGTGCCAGCAGTTCAGTCCGACAATATAATTCACCCCTCCACTTT. Protein product: CASSSVRQYNSPLHF.